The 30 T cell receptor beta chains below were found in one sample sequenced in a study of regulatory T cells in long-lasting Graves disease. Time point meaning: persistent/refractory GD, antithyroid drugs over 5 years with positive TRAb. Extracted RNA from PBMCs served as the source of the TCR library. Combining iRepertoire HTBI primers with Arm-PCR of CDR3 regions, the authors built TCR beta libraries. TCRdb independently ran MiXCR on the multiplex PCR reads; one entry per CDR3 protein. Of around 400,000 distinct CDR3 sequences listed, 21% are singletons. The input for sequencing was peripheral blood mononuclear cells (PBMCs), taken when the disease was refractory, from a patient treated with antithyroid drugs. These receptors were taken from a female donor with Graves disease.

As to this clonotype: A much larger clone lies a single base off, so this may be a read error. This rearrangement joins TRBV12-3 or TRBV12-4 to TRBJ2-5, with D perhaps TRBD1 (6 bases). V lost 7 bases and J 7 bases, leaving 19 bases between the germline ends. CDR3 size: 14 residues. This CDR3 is CASTQGSRRGTQYF. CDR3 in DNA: TGTGCCAGCACCCAGGGGTCGCGGAGAGGGACCCAGTACTTC.

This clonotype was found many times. The CDR3 DNA is TGCAGTGCCGCCCCCGGGGAGTCCTACGAGCAGTACTTC. This encodes CSAAPGESYEQYF. The gene calls are TRBV20-1 and TRBJ2-7; D may be TRBD2 (5 bases). V was pared by 6 bases and J by 1 base, with 13 bases between. CDR1 and CDR2 (germline): DFQATT, SNEGSKA (reference sequence). This CDR3 comprises 13 residues.

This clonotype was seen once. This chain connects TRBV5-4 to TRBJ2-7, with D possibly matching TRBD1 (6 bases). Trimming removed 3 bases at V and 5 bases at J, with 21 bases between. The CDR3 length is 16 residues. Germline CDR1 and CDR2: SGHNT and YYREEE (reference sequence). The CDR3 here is CASSSPQRGGSDEQYF. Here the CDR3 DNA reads TGTGCCAGCAGCTCTCCCCAGAGAGGGGGATCCGACGAGCAGTACTTC. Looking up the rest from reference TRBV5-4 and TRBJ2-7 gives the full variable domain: ETGVTQSPTHLIKTRGQQVTLRCSSQSGHNTVSWYQQALGQGPQFIFQYYREEENGRGNFPPRFSGLQFPNYSSELNVNALELDDSALYLCASSSPQRGGSDEQYFGPGTRLTVT.

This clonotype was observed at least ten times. CDR3 region: CASSTGTAATGELFF. CDR3 sequence (DNA): TGTGCCAGCAGTACCGGGACAGCGGCCACCGGGGAGCTGTTTTTT. The rearrangement uses TRBV6-1 and TRBJ2-2; 7 nucleotides match TRBD1. The CDR3 sequence is 15 residues long. Germline-derived CDR1 and CDR2 are MNHNS and SASEGT. After removal of 5 bases from V and 4 bases from J, the junction contained 7 bases not matched to a gene.

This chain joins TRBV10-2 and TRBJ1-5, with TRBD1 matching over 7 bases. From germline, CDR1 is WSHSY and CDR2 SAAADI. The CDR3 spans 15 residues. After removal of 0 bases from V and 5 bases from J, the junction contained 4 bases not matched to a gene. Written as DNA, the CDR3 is TGCGCCAGCAGTGAGTCCTACAGGGGTGATCAGCCCCAGCATTTT. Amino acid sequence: CASSESYRGDQPQHF.

CDR3 DNA sequence: TGTGCCAGCAGTTACTCGAGACAGGCTTTTAACACTGAAGCTTTCTTT. Amino acid sequence: CASSYSRQAFNTEAFF. This chain uses TRBV6-6 with TRBJ1-1, with D maybe TRBD1 (6 bases). The germline CDR1 and CDR2 sequences are MNHNY and SVGAGI (reference sequence). V lost 0 bases and J 2 bases, leaving 13 bases between the germline ends. The CDR3 runs to 16 residues.

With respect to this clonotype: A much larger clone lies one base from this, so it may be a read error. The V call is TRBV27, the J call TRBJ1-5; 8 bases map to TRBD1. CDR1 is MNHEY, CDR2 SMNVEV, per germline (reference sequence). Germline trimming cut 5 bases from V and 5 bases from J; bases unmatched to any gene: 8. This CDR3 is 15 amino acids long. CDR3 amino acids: CASSPQGGVHQPQHF. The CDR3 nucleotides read TGTGCCAGCAGTCCACAGGGGGGGGTACATCAGCCCCAGCATTTT.

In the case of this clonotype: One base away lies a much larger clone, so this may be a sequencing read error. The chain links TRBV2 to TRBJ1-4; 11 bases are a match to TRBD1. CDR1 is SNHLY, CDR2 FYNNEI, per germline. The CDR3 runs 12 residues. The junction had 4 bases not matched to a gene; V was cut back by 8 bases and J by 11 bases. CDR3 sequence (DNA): TGTGCCAGCGGGGACAGGGGGGGGAAACTGTTTTTT. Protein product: CASGDRGGKLFF.

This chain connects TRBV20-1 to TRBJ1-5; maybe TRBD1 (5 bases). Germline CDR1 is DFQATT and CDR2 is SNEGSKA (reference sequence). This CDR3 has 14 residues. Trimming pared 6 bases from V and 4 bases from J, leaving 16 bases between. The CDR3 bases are TGCAGTGCCCCCCTCGCGGGGGGGAATCAGCCCCAGCATTTT. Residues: CSAPLAGGNQPQHF.

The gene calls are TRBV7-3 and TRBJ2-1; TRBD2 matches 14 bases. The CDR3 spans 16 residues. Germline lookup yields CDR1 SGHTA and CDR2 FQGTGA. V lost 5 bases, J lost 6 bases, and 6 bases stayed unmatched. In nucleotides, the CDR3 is TGTGCCAGCAGCCTCGGACTAGCGGGAGGTAGCAATGAGCAGTTCTTC. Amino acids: CASSLGLAGGSNEQFF. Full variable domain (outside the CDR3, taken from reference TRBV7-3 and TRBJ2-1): GAGVSQTPSNKVTEKGKYVELRCDPISGHTALYWYRQSLGQGPEFLIYFQGTGAADDSGLPNDRFFAVRPEGSVSTLKIQRTERGDSAVYLCASSLGLAGGSNEQFFGPGTRLTVL.

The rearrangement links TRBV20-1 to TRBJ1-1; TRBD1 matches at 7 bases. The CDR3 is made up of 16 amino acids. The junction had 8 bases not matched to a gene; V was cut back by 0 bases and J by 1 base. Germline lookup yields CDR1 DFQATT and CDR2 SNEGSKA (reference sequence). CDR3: CSARDLLRQGNTEAFF. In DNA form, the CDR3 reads TGCAGTGCTAGAGATCTTTTGAGACAGGGGAACACTGAAGCTTTCTTT.

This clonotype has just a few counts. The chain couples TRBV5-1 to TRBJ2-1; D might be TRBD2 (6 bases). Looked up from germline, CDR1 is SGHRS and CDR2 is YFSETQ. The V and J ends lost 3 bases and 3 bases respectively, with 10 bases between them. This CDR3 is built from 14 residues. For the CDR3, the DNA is TGCGCCAGCAGCTGGGGTAGCGGCTACAATGAGCAGTTCTTC. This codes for CASSWGSGYNEQFF. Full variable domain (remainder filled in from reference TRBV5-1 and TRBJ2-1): KAGVTQTPRYLIKTRGQQVTLSCSPISGHRSVSWYQQTPGQGLQFLFEYFSETQRNKGNFPGRFSGRQFSNSRSEMNVSTLELGDSALYLCASSWGSGYNEQFFGPGTRLTVL.

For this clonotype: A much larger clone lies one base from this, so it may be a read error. CDR3 region: CASSPISGSSYEQYF. CDR3 coding DNA: TGTGCCAGCAGCCCCATAAGCGGGAGCTCCTACGAGCAGTACTTC. The gene calls are TRBV6-1 and TRBJ2-7; TRBD2 aligns across 8 bases. Trimming removed 6 bases from V and 0 bases from J; junction bases left unmatched: 7. This CDR3 has 15 amino acids. Per germline, CDR1 MNHNS and CDR2 SASEGT.

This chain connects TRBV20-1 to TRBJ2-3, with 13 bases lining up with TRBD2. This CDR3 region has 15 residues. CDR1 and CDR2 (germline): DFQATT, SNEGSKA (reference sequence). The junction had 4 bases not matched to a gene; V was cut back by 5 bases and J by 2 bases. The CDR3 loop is CSAWTSGGATDTQYF. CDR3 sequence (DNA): TGCAGTGCTTGGACTAGCGGGGGAGCCACAGATACGCAGTATTTT.

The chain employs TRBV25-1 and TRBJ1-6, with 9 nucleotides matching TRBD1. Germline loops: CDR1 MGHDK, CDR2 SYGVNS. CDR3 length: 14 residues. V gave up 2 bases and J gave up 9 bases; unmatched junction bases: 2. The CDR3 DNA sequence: TGTGCCAGCAGTGAAGAGACAGGGGGTTCACCCCTCCACTTT. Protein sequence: CASSEETGGSPLHF.

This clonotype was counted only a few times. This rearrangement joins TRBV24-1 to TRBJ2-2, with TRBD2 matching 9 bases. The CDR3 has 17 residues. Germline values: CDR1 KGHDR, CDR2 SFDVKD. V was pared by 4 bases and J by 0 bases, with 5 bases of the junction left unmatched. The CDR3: CATSDTRLAANTGELFF. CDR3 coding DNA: TGTGCCACCAGTGACACCAGACTAGCGGCGAACACCGGGGAGCTGTTTTTT.

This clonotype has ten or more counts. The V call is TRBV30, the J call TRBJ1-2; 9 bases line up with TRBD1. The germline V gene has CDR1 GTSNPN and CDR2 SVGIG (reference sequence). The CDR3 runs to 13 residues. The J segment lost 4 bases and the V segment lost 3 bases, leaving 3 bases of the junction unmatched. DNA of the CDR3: TGTGCCTGGAGCGGGACAGGGCTCTATGGCTACACCTTC. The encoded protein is CAWSGTGLYGYTF.

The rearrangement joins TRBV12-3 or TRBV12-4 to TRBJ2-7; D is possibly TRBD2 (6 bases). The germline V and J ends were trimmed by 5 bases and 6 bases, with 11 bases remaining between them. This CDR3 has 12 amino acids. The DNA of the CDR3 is TGTGCCAGCAGTATTACCGGGAGCGAGCAGTACTTC. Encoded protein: CASSITGSEQYF.

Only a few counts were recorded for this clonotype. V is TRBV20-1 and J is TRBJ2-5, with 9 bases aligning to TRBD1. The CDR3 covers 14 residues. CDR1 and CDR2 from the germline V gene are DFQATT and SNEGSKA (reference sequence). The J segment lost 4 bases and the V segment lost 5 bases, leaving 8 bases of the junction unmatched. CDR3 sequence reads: CSAAPGQGPETQYF. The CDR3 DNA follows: TGCAGTGCTGCCCCGGGACAGGGACCAGAGACCCAGTACTTC.

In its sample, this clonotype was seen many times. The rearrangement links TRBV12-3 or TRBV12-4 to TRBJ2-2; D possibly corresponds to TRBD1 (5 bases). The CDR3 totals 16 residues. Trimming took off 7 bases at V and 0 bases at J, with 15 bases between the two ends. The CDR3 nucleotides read TGTGCCAGCAACCTCCACGACAGAGCGAACACCGGGGAGCTGTTTTTT. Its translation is CASNLHDRANTGELFF.

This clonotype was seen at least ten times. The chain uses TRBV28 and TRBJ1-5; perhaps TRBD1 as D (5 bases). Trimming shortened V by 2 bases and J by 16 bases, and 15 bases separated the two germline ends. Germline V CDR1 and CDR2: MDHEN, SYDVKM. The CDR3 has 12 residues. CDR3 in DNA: TGTGCCAGCAGTTTAGGCGGGGCGCGGGGTCATTTT. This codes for CASSLGGARGHF.

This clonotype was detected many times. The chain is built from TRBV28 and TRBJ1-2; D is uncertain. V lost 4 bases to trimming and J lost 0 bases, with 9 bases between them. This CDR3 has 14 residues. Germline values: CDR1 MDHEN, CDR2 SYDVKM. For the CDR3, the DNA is TGTGCCAGCAGTTACCGATCGGCTAACTATGGCTACACCTTC. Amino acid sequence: CASSYRSANYGYTF.

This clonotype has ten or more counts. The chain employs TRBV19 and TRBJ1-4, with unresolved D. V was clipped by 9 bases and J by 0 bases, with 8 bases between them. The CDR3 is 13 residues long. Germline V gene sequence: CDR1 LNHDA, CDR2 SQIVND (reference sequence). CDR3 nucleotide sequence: TGTGCCAGGCCGACTCCAACTAATGAAAAACTGTTTTTT. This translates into CARPTPTNEKLFF. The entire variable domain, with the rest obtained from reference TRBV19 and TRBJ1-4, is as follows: DGGITQSPKYLFRKEGQNVTLSCEQNLNHDAMYWYRQDPGQGLRLIYYSQIVNDFQKGDIAEGYSVSREKKESFPLTVTSAQKNPTAFYLCARPTPTNEKLFFGSGTQLSVL.

CDR3 coding DNA: TGCGCCAGCAGCCAAGAGAGGACAGGGCTTTACGAGCAGTACTTC. The encoded protein is CASSQERTGLYEQYF. V and J are TRBV4-1 and TRBJ2-7, with TRBD1 matching 8 bases. The trim removed 0 bases at V and 4 bases at J, leaving 5 bases unmatched. The length of the CDR3 is 15 residues. Per the germline V gene, CDR1 is MGHRA and CDR2 is YSYEKL.

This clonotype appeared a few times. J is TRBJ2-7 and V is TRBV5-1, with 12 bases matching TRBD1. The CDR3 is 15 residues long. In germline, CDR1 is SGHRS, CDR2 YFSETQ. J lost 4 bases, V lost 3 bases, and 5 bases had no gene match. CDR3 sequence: CASSSGDRGLYEQYF. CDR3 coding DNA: TGCGCCAGCAGCTCGGGGGACAGGGGGCTTTACGAGCAGTACTTC.

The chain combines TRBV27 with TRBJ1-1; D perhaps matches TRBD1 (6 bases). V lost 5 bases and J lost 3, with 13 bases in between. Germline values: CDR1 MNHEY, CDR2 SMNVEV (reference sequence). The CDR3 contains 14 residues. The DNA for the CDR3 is TGTGCCAGCAGTATACAGGGTAGTGACACTGAAGCTTTCTTT. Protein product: CASSIQGSDTEAFF.

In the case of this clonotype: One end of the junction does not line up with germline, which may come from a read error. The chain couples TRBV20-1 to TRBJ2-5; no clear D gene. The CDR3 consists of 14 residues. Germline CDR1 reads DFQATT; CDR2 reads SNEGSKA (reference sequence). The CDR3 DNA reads TGCAATGCTAGTCTCCCCGGGCGCCAAGAGACCCAGTACTTC. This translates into CNASLPGRQETQYF.

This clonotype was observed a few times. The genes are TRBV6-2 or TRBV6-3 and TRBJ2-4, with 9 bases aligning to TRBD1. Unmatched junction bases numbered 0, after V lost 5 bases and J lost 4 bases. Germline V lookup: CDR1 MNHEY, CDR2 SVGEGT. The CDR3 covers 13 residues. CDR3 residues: CASSGTGKNIQYF. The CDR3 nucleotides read TGTGCCAGCAGTGGGACAGGGAAAAACATTCAGTACTTC.

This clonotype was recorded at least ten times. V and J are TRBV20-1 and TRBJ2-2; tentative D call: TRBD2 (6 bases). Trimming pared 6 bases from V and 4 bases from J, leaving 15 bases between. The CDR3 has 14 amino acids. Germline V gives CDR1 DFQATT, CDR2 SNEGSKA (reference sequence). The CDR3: CSAPGSAGTGELFF. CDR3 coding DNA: TGCAGTGCCCCCGGGAGTGCGGGCACCGGGGAGCTGTTTTTT.

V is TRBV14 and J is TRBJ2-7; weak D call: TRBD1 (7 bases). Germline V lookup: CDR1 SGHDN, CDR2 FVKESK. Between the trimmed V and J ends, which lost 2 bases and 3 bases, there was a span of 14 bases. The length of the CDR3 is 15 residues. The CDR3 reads CASSQSTGTRYEQYF. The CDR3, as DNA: TGTGCCAGCAGCCAATCGACAGGGACTCGCTACGAGCAGTACTTC.